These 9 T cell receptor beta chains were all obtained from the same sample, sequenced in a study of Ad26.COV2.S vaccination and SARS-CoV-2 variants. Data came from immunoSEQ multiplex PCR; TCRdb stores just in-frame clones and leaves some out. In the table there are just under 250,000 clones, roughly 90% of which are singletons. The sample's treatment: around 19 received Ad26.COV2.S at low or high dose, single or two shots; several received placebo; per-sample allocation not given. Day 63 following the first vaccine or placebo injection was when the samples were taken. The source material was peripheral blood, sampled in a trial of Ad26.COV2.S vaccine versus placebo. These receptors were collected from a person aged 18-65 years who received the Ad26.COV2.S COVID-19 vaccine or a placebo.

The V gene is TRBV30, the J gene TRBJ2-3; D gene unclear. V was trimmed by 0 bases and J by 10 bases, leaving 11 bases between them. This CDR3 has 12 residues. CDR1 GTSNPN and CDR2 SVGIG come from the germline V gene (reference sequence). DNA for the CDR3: TGTGCCTGGAGTGTAGATCCCGAAGCGCAGTATTTT. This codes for CAWSVDPEAQYF.

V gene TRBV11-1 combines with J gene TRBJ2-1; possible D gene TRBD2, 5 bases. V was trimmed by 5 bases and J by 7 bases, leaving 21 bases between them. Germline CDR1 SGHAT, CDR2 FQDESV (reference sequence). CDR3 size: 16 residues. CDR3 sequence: CASSPSRQLVDNEQFF. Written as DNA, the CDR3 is TGTGCCAGCAGCCCCTCTCGGCAACTAGTCGATAATGAGCAGTTCTTC.

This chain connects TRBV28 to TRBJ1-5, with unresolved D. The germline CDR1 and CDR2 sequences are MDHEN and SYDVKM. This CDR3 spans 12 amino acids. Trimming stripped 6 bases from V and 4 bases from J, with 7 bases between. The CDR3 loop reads CASRSENQPQHF. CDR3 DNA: TGTGCCAGCAGATCAGAGAATCAGCCCCAGCATTTT.

CDR3 in amino acids: CASSFPEQGTSTDTQYF. The CDR3 bases are TGTGCCAGCAGCTTCCCCGAACAGGGGACGAGCACAGATACGCAGTATTTT. The chain carries TRBV7-9 and TRBJ2-3; 7 bases are a match to TRBD1. V lost 3 bases to trimming and J lost 0 bases; unmatched junction nucleotides: 9. The CDR3 runs 17 residues. Germline CDR1 SEHNR, CDR2 FQNEAQ (reference sequence).

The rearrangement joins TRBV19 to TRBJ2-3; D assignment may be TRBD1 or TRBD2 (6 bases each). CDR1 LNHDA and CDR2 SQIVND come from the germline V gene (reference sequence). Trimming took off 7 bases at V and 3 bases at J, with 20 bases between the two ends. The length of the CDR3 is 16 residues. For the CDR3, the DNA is TGTGCCAGTAAATTGGGGGGCAATTTCCCTACAGATACGCAGTATTTT. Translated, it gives CASKLGGNFPTDTQYF.

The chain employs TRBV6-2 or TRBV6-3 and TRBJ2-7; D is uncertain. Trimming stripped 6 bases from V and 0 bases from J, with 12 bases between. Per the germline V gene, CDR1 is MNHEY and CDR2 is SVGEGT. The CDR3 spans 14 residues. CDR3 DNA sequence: TGTGCCAGCAGCGACGCTCTCACCTCCTACGAGCAGTACTTC. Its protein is CASSDALTSYEQYF.

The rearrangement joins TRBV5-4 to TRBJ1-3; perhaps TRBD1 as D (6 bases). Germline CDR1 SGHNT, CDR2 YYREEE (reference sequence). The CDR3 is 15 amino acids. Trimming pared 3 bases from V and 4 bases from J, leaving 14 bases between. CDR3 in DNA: TGTGCCAGCAGCTCCGATACAGGGTACGGAAACACCATATATTTT. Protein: CASSSDTGYGNTIYF.

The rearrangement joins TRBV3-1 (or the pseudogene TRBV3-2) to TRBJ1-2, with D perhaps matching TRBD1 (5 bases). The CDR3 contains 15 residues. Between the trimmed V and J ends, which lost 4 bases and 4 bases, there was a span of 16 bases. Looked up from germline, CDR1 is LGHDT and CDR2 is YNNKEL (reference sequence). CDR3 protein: CASSPLSGAPYGYTF. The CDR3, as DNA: TGTGCCAGCAGCCCATTGTCTGGGGCTCCCTATGGCTACACCTTC.

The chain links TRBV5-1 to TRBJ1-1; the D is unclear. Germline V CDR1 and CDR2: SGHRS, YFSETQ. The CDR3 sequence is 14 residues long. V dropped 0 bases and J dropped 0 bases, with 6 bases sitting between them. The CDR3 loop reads CASSLAEMNTEAFF. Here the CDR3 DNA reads TGCGCCAGCAGCTTGGCCGAGATGAACACTGAAGCTTTCTTT.